This T cell receptor (beta chain) was recorded in a study of blood T cell repertoires in COVID-19. Germline-derived CDR1 and CDR2 are SNHLY and FYNNEI. The CDR3 is 14 residues long. TCRdb keeps only in-frame clones here, not all; method: immunoSEQ multiplex PCR. The table includes 140,000 or so clones, around 86% detected once. The TCR was taken from a human donor in a cohort sampled during active COVID-19. The chain couples TRBV2 to TRBJ1-2; no clear D gene. The specimen was peripheral blood. CDR3 DNA: TGTGTCCCGGTTCGTGGCAGGAATTACGGTGGCTACACCTTC. This translates into CVPVRGRNYGGYTF.